The 20 T cell receptor beta chains listed next were all sequenced from one sample in a study of blood T cells in healthy people across ages. Primers used in a second PCR of about 7 to 12 cycles were a sample-barcoded 5' primer and a J-beta primer mix. TCRdb reprocessed the 5' RACE reads with MiXCR, giving one entry per CDR3 protein. The sample shows 890,000 or so distinct CDR3 sequences, 60% to 80% of them seen only once. Sequences were obtained from blood. All receptors derive from a man younger than 45 in good health.

J is TRBJ2-5 and V is TRBV6-2 or TRBV6-3, with a possible D match to TRBD1 (6 bases). Germline loops: CDR1 MNHEY, CDR2 SVGEGT. This CDR3 spans 12 amino acids. V was trimmed by 2 bases and J by 13 bases, leaving 14 bases between them. The CDR3 loop is CASSYTAGVLYF. The CDR3 bases are TGTGCCAGCAGTTACACGGCAGGGGTTCTGTACTTC.

This clonotype occurred a few times. CDR3 nucleotide sequence: TGTGCCAGCGGGACCTCAGGGGTGTCCTACGAGCAGTACTTC. This translates into CASGTSGVSYEQYF. The chain recombines TRBV28 with TRBJ2-7; D possibly corresponds to TRBD1 (6 bases). The CDR3 consists of 14 residues. In germline, CDR1 is MDHEN, CDR2 SYDVKM. The V gene lost 8 bases and the J gene lost 1 base, with 15 bases spanning the gap.

This clonotype was detected only a few times. This sequence joins TRBV12-3 or TRBV12-4 and TRBJ2-1; D perhaps matches TRBD1 (6 bases). The CDR3 has 15 amino acids. The V gene lost 4 bases and the J gene lost 5 bases, with 15 bases spanning the gap. CDR3: CASSSRETGNNEQFF. The DNA of the CDR3 is TGTGCCAGCAGTTCTAGGGAGACAGGAAACAATGAGCAGTTCTTC.

The rearrangement links TRBV2 to TRBJ2-5, with D possibly being TRBD2 (5 bases). The CDR3 has 14 residues. Per germline, CDR1 SNHLY and CDR2 FYNNEI. With 6 bases removed from V and 5 bases from J, the gap between germline ends came to 16 bases. The CDR3 here is CASSPIGSRETQYF. The CDR3 nucleotides are TGTGCCAGCAGCCCCATTGGGAGTAGGGAGACCCAGTACTTC.

The chain employs TRBV10-3 and TRBJ2-3; 9 bases agree with TRBD2. CDR3 size: 14 residues. CDR1 ENHRY and CDR2 SYGVKD come from the germline V gene. The V and J ends lost 5 bases and 2 bases, in that order; junction bases with no gene match: 2. CDR3 nucleotides: TGTGCCATCAGTTTAGCGGGGGACACAGATACGCAGTATTTT. Translating gives CAISLAGDTDTQYF.

This chain joins TRBV15 and TRBJ2-3; D may be TRBD2 (5 bases). The CDR3 sequence is 14 residues long. The V gene lost 4 bases and the J gene lost 7 bases, with 15 bases spanning the gap. The germline V gene has CDR1 LNHNV and CDR2 YYDKDF (reference sequence). CDR3 nucleotides: TGTGCCACCAGCACTAGCCCTCTTACTTATACGCAGTATTTT. As protein: CATSTSPLTYTQYF.

The V and J genes are TRBV7-2 and TRBJ1-2; possibly TRBD1 for D (6 bases). Trimming stripped 4 bases from V and 8 bases from J, with 14 bases between. The germline CDR1 and CDR2 sequences are SGHTA and FQGNSA. This CDR3 region has 13 residues. As DNA, the CDR3 is TGTGCCAGCAGCTCGCACAGGGAGGAAGGCTACACCTTC. Translating gives CASSSHREEGYTF.

This CDR3 reads CSAGSGAFTDTQYF. The CDR3 DNA follows: TGCAGTGCTGGTAGCGGGGCGTTCACAGATACGCAGTATTTT. This sequence joins TRBV20-1 and TRBJ2-3, with 8 bases fitting TRBD2. V lost 5 bases and J lost 2; bases outside the gene matches: 6. Germline lookup yields CDR1 DFQATT and CDR2 SNEGSKA (reference sequence). The CDR3 sequence is 14 residues long.

The CDR3 sequence: CASSPVSLGETQYF. The CDR3 DNA sequence: TGTGCCAGCAGCCCCGTATCCTTGGGAGAGACCCAGTACTTC. This chain uses TRBV25-1 with TRBJ2-5, with D unresolved. This CDR3 region has 14 residues. Germline loops: CDR1 MGHDK, CDR2 SYGVNS. Trimming removed 6 bases from V and 4 bases from J, with 15 bases in between. Based on the CDR3 plus reference TRBV25-1 and TRBJ2-5, the full variable domain is EADIYQTPRYLVIGTGKKITLECSQTMGHDKMYWYQQDPGMELHLIHYSYGVNSTEKGDLSSESTVSRIRTEHFPLTLESARPSHTSQYLCASSPVSLGETQYFGPGTRLLVL.

The rearrangement uses TRBV28 and TRBJ2-5; 7 bases match TRBD1. With the DNA end fitting TRBJ2-7 better, the J assignment may be wrong. The CDR3 runs to 14 residues. Germline V gene lookup returns CDR1 MDHEN and CDR2 SYDVKM. In nucleotides, the CDR3 is TGTGCCAGCAGACCTCCACAGGGGCGGCACGAGCAGTACTTC. Its protein product is CASRPPQGRHEQYF.

This clonotype was picked up one time. The V gene is TRBV6-2 or TRBV6-3, the J gene TRBJ2-3; 9 bases align to TRBD1. Trimming took 4 bases from V and 5 from J; bases not matched to a gene: 10. The CDR3 length is 16 residues. Germline lookup yields CDR1 MNHEY and CDR2 SVGEGT. The DNA of the CDR3 is TGTGCCAGCAGTTCCCCTCCGGGACAGGGTAAAGATACGCAGTATTTT. Translated, it gives CASSSPPGQGKDTQYF.

The chain combines TRBV5-6 with TRBJ2-5; D gene uncertain. The germline gives CDR1 SGHDT, CDR2 YYEEEE. CDR3 length equals 14 residues. Trimming stripped 3 bases from V and 5 bases from J, with 14 bases between. The CDR3 coding sequence is TGTGCCAGCAGCTCCCCCTACCTCCAGGAGACCCAGTACTTC. Its translation: CASSSPYLQETQYF. Drawing the rest from reference TRBV5-6 and TRBJ2-5, the complete variable domain is DAGVTQSPTHLIKTRGQQVTLRCSPKSGHDTVSWYQQALGQGPQFIFQYYEEEERQRGNFPDRFSGHQFPNYSSELNVNALLLGDSALYLCASSSPYLQETQYFGPGTRLLVL.

The sample holds a few counts of this clonotype. The chain carries TRBV29-1 and TRBJ1-5, with TRBD1 matching over 8 bases. The V gene end was trimmed by 8 bases and the J gene end by 1 base; junction bases not matched to a gene: 7. The CDR3 has 14 residues. The germline CDR1 and CDR2 sequences are SQVTM and ANQGSEA. DNA of the CDR3: TGCAGCTTCTCGGACAGGGAGAGCAATCAGCCCCAGCATTTT. Its protein is CSFSDRESNQPQHF.

J is TRBJ2-3 and V is TRBV29-1; no clear D gene. This CDR3 is 14 amino acids long. V shed 7 bases and J shed 2 bases, with 16 bases lying between them. CDR1 and CDR2 (germline): SQVTM, ANQGSEA. The CDR3 loop reads CSGKGWVFTDTQYF. Here the CDR3 DNA reads TGCAGCGGCAAAGGTTGGGTCTTCACAGATACGCAGTATTTT.

This clonotype was counted between two and nine times. The rearrangement links TRBV29-1 to TRBJ1-2, with TRBD1 matching over 8 bases. The trim removed 5 bases at V and 6 bases at J, leaving 8 bases unmatched. Looked up from germline, CDR1 is SQVTM and CDR2 is ANQGSEA. The CDR3 runs to 13 residues. The CDR3 nucleotides are TGCAGCGTTTCCTATTCAGGGGGCCATGGCTACACCTTC. Translated: CSVSYSGGHGYTF.

This chain uses TRBV20-1 with TRBJ2-4; 9 positions match TRBD2. The DNA end lines up better with TRBJ2-5; the J call may be wrong. Germline-derived CDR1 and CDR2 are DFQATT and SNEGSKA (reference sequence). The CDR3 extends over 15 amino acids. The chain's CDR3 is CSAAIAGASSETQYF. The CDR3 coding sequence is TGCAGTGCTGCAATAGCGGGGGCGTCCAGTGAGACCCAGTACTTC.

The chain employs TRBV7-9 and TRBJ1-2, with 8 bases matching TRBD1. This CDR3 has 17 residues. The germline gives CDR1 SEHNR, CDR2 FQNEAQ (reference sequence). Germline trimming cut 2 bases from V and 7 bases from J; bases unmatched to any gene: 15. Written as DNA, the CDR3 is TGTGCCAGCAGCTTATCATACGTTGCGACAGGGGTGTTTGGCTACACCTTC. Residues: CASSLSYVATGVFGYTF.

This clonotype turned up a few times. J is TRBJ2-7 and V is TRBV28; the D call may be TRBD1 or TRBD2 (5 bases each). V dropped 4 bases and J dropped 2 bases, with 12 bases sitting between them. Germline V gene lookup returns CDR1 MDHEN and CDR2 SYDVKM. The CDR3 runs to 14 residues. The CDR3 reads CASSSWGRTYEQYF. The DNA of the CDR3 is TGTGCCAGCAGTTCTTGGGGACGGACCTACGAGCAGTACTTC.

This clonotype was found a few times. V gene TRBV20-1 combines with J gene TRBJ1-2; 10 bases match TRBD1. Losses at the gene ends were 6 bases for V and 2 bases for J; bases not matched to a gene: 9. The CDR3 extends over 15 amino acids. The germline V gene encodes CDR1 DFQATT and CDR2 SNEGSKA (reference sequence). The CDR3 nucleotides are TGCAGTGCAGTCAGACAGGGGGCGGTGAACTATGGCTACACCTTC. It yields the protein CSAVRQGAVNYGYTF.

V and J are TRBV21-1 and TRBJ2-3; the D call TRBD1 from the table was never checked on the DNA. TRBV21-1 is classified as a pseudogene. The CDR3 extends over 18 amino acids. This chain's CDR3 is CASSKEKRDRGRTDTQYF. CDR3 sequence (DNA): TGTGCCAGCAGCAAAGAAAAGAGGGACAGGGGACGGACAGATACGCAGTATTTT.